Here is one TCR beta chain with its context. Its antigen is unknown. This cohort consisted of healthy bone marrow donors. The record originates from a study of cytomegalovirus exposure and HLA in healthy donors. Study-level results: As was reported, the classifier diagnosed cytomegalovirus status with high specificity and sensitivity. Prior analysis indicated that the majority of TCR beta V segments exhibited productivity approximately 87% or approximately 30% of the time.

The length of the CDR3 is 15 residues. CDR1 is MRHNA and CDR2 is SNTAGT in the germline V gene. Losses at the gene ends were 1 base for V and 4 bases for J; bases not matched to a gene: 3. The PCR ran on 60 Vbeta and 13 Jbeta primers. Original processing methods: Counted up in a later analysis, unique TCR beta chains came to some 80 million, with around 9.9 million shared. Libraries were prepared by immunoSEQ multiplex PCR; TCRdb keeps only in-frame clonotypes and omits some of them. That table furnishes V, J and clone size, whereas the DNA furnished D and trimming. The sample includes over 75,000 clones, 70% to 85% seen only once; the top ten take 2.4%.

The genes are TRBV6-4 and TRBJ1-3; 8 bases align to TRBD1. The TCR comes from a woman aged 45-65 years in good health and CMV-seronegative. The sequenced sample was PBMCs. CDR3: CASSDFGTGGNTIYF. The CDR3 DNA is TGTGCCAGCAGTGACTTTGGGACAGGCGGAAACACCATATATTTT.